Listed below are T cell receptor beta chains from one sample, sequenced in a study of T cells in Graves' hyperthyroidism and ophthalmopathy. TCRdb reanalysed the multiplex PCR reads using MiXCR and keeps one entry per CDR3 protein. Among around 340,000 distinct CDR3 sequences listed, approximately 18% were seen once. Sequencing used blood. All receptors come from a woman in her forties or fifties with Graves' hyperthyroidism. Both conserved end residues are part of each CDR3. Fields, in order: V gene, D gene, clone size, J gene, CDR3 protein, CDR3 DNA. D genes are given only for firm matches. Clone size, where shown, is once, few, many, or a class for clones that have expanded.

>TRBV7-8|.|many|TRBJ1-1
CASSFYQGDTEAFF
TGTGCCAGCAGCTTTTATCAGGGAGATACTGAAGCTTTCTTT
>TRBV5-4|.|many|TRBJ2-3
CASHRPGADTQYF
TGTGCCAGCCATCGTCCGGGAGCAGATACGCAGTATTTT
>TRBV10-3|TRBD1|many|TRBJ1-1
CAISEGQGAPEAFF
TGTGCCATCAGTGAGGGACAGGGGGCCCCTGAAGCTTTCTTT
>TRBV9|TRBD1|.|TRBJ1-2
CASSVEGQDGYTF
TGTGCCAGCAGCGTAGAAGGACAGGACGGCTACACCTTC
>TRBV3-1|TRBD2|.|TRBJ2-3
CASSQDGGLAGGPPTSTDTQYF
TGTGCCAGCAGCCAAGACGGGGGACTAGCGGGAGGCCCTCCTACTAGCACAGATACGCAGTATTTT
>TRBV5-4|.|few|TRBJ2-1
CASSPRTWARQNTYNEQFF
TGTGCCAGCAGCCCACGTACCTGGGCGCGGCAAAACACCTACAATGAGCAGTTCTTC
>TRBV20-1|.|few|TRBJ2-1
CSANKGGDPYNEQFF
TGCAGTGCAAACAAAGGCGGGGATCCGTACAATGAGCAGTTCTTC
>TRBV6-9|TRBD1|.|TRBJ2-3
CASSYLGQRTDTQYF
TGTGCCAGCAGTTACCTGGGACAGAGGACAGATACGCAGTATTTT
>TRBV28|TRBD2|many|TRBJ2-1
CASSFPAGASYNEQFF
TGTGCCAGCAGTTTCCCTGCGGGAGCGTCCTACAATGAGCAGTTCTTC
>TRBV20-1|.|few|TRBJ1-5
CSARGTNNQPQHF
TGCAGTGCTAGAGGGACGAACAATCAGCCCCAGCATTTT
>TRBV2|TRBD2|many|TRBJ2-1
CASSSMGLNSDEQFF
TGTGCCAGCAGCAGTATGGGACTAAACAGCGATGAGCAGTTCTTC
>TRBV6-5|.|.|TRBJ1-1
CASSYGGYTEAFF
TGTGCCAGCAGTTACGGCGGGTACACTGAAGCTTTCTTT
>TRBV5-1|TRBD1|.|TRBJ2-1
CASSGGTGSYNEQFF
TGCGCCAGCAGCGGAGGGACAGGTTCCTACAATGAGCAGTTCTTC
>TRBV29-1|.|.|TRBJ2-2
CSVAGGANTGELFF
TGCAGCGTTGCTGGGGGAGCGAACACCGGGGAGCTGTTTTTT
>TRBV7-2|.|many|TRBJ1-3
CASSFTAYSGNTIYF
TGTGCCAGCAGCTTCACCGCGTACTCTGGAAACACCATATATTTT
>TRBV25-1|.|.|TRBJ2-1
CASSEWRDNEQFF
TGTGCCAGCAGTGAATGGAGGGACAATGAGCAGTTCTTC
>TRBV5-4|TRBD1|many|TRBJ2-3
CASSWTGGGTDTQYF
TGTGCCAGCAGCTGGACAGGGGGCGGCACAGATACGCAGTATTTT
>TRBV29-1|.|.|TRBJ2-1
CSVEDPGYNEQFF
TGCAGCGTTGAAGATCCAGGGTACAATGAGCAGTTCTTC
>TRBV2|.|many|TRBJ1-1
CASRLHIGQREAFF
TGTGCCAGCAGACTACACATAGGACAACGTGAAGCTTTCTTT
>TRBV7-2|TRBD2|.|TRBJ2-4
CASSLGRLAGGVDIQYF
TGTGCCAGCAGCTTAGGACGGCTAGCGGGGGGGGTTGACATTCAGTACTTC
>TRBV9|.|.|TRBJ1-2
CASSSQWGALGYTF
TGTGCCAGCAGCTCCCAGTGGGGGGCCTTGGGCTACACCTTC
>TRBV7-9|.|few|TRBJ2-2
CASSQDLADTGELFF
TGTGCCAGCAGCCAAGACTTAGCGGACACCGGGGAGCTGTTTTTT
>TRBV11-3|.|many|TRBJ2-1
CASSLDPDRYNEQFF
TGTGCCAGCAGCTTAGATCCCGACAGGTACAATGAGCAGTTCTTC
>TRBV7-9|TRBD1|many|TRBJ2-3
CASSSSGQGARDTQYF
TGTGCCAGCAGCTCCTCCGGCCAGGGGGCAAGGGATACGCAGTATTTT
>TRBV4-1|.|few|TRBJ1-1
CASSPPGQDDEAFF
TGCGCCAGCAGCCCTCCCGGGCAGGACGACGAAGCTTTCTTT
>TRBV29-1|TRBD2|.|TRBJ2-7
CSVGRLAGDPYEQYF
TGCAGCGTTGGCCGACTAGCGGGAGACCCCTACGAGCAGTACTTC
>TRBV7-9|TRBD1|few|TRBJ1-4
CASSLVAGGSEKLFF
TGTGCCAGCAGCTTAGTCGCAGGGGGCAGTGAAAAACTGTTTTTT
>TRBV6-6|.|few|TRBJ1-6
CASSYSAVNSPLHF
TGTGCCAGCAGTTACTCCGCAGTTAATTCACCCCTCCACTTT
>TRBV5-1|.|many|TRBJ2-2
CASSPGAGELFF
TGCGCCAGCAGCCCAGGCGCCGGGGAGCTGTTTTTT
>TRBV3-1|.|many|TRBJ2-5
CASSPVGGPQETQYF
TGTGCCAGCAGCCCTGTCGGCGGCCCTCAAGAGACCCAGTACTTC
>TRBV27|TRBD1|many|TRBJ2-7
CASSWGTAYEQYF
TGTGCCAGCAGTTGGGGGACAGCCTACGAGCAGTACTTC
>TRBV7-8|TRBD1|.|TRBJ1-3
CASSLGGQGARGSTIYF
TGTGCCAGCAGCTTAGGGGGACAGGGGGCGCGAGGAAGCACCATATATTTT
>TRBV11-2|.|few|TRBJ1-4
CASSLFRGPEKLFF
TGTGCCAGCAGCTTATTTAGGGGCCCAGAAAAACTGTTTTTT
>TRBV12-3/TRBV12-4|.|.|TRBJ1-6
CASSLLPSPLHF
TGTGCCAGCAGTTTACTTCCCTCACCCCTCCACTTT
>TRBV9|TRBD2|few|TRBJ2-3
CASSALIAGGTDTQYF
TGTGCCAGCAGCGCCCTCATAGCGGGGGGCACAGATACGCAGTATTTT
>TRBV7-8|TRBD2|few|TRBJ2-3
CASRGAGGHPHTQYF
TGTGCCAGCAGGGGAGCGGGGGGCCATCCTCATACGCAGTATTTT
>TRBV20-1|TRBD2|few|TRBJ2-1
CSANRLAGGTYNEQFF
TGCAGTGCTAATCGACTAGCGGGAGGTACCTACAATGAGCAGTTCTTC
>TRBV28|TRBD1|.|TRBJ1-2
CASSPRDRVSYGYTF
TGTGCCAGCAGTCCCCGGGACAGGGTGAGCTATGGCTACACCTTC
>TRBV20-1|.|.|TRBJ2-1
CSARKAGSSYNEQFF
TGCAGTGCTAGGAAAGCAGGGAGCTCCTACAATGAGCAGTTCTTC
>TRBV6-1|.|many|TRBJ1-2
CASSVGEANYGYTF
TGTGCCAGCAGCGTAGGGGAAGCTAACTATGGCTACACCTTC